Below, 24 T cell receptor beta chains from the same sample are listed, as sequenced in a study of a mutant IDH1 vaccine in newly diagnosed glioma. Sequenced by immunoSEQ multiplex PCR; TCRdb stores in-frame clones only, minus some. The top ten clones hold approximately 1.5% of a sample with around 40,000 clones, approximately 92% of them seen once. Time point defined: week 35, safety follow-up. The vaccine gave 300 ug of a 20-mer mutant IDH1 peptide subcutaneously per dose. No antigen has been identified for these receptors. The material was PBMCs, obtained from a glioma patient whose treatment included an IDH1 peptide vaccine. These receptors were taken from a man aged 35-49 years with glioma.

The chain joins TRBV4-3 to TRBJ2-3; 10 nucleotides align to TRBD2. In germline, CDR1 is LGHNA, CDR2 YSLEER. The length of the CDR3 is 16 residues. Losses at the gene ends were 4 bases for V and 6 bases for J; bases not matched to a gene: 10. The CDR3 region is CASSLGPGLAYDTQYF. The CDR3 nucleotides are TGCGCCAGCAGCCTTGGCCCGGGACTAGCGTATGATACGCAGTATTTT.

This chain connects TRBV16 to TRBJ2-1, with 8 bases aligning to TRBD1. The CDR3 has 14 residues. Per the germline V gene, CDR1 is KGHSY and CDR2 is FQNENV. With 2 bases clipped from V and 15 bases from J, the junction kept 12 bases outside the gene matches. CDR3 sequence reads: CASSQKGGQVDPFF. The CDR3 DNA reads TGTGCCAGCAGCCAAAAGGGGGGACAGGTCGATCCGTTCTTC.

The CDR3 here is CASSVASGSFYGYTF. The CDR3 nucleotides read TGTGCCAGCAGCGTAGCGTCAGGCAGCTTCTATGGCTACACCTTC. The V call is TRBV9, the J call TRBJ1-2; D is unclear. CDR3 length equals 15 residues. V was cut by 0 bases and J by 4 bases, with 13 bases left in between. Germline V gives CDR1 SGDLS, CDR2 YYNGEE.

CDR3: CASSGGLQPQHF. Written as DNA, the CDR3 is TGTGCCAGCAGCGGGGGCCTCCAGCCCCAGCATTTT. The chain combines TRBV2 with TRBJ1-5, with D perhaps TRBD1 (6 bases). V was pared by 6 bases and J by 7 bases, with 10 bases between. The CDR3 extends over 12 amino acids. The V gene's germline CDR1 is SNHLY and CDR2 FYNNEI. Based on the CDR3 plus reference TRBV2 and TRBJ1-5, the full variable domain is EPEVTQTPSHQVTQMGQEVILRCVPISNHLYFYWYRQILGQKVEFLVSFYNNEISEKSEIFDDQFSVERPDGSNFTLKIRSTKLEDSAMYFCASSGGLQPQHFGDGTRLSIL.

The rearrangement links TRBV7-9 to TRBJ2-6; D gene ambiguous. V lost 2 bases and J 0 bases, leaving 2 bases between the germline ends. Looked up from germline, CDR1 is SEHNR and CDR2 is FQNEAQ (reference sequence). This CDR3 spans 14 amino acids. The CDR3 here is CASSLSSGANVLTF. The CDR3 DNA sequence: TGTGCCAGCAGCTTAAGCTCTGGGGCCAACGTCCTGACTTTC.

The CDR3 bases are TGTGCCAGCACCGCCCGAAGGGGGCGAAGCAATCAGCCCCAGCATTTT. Amino acid sequence: CASTARRGRSNQPQHF. The chain recombines TRBV7-8 with TRBJ1-5; 7 bases align to TRBD1. Germline V gene lookup returns CDR1 SGHVS and CDR2 FQNEAQ. After removal of 7 bases from V and 1 base from J, the junction contained 10 bases not matched to a gene. This CDR3 comprises 16 residues.

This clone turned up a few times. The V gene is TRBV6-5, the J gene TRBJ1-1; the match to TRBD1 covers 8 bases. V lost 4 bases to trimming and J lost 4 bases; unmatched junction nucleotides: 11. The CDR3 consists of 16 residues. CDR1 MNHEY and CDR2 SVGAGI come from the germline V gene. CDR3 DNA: TGTGCCAGCAGTTGGGGCACACAGGGGGGTGGCACTGAAGCTTTCTTT. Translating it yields CASSWGTQGGGTEAFF.

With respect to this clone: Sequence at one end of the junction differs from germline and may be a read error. CDR3 loop: CASSLYQDSNNEQFF. As DNA, the CDR3 is TGTGCCAGCAGTTTATACCAGGACTCCAACAATGAGCAGTTCTTC. The V and J genes are TRBV28 and TRBJ2-1; a possible D gene is TRBD2 (5 bases). The length of the CDR3 is 15 residues. Germline-derived CDR1 and CDR2 are MDHEN and SYDVKM.

The CDR3 DNA is TGTGCCAGCAGCTTAGATCGCCTAGGGGGCACAGATACGCAGTATTTT. Protein: CASSLDRLGGTDTQYF. V is TRBV11-2 and J is TRBJ2-3; a weak D match, TRBD1 (5 bases). Germline V gene data show CDR1 as SGHAT and CDR2 as FQNNGV. The CDR3 spans 16 residues. V was trimmed by 0 bases and J by 1 base, leaving 11 bases between them.

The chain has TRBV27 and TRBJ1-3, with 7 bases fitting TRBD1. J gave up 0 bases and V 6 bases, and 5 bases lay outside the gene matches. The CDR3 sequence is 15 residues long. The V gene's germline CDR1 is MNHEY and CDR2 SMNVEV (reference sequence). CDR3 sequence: CASREGQRSGNTIYF. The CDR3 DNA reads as TGTGCCAGCAGGGAGGGACAGCGCTCTGGAAACACCATATATTTT.

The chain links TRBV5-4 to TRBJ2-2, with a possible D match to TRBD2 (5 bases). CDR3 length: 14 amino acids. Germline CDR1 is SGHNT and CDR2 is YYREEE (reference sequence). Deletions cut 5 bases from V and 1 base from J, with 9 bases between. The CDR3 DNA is TGTGCCAGCAGACGGCGGGTGAACACCGGGGAGCTGTTTTTT. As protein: CASRRRVNTGELFF.

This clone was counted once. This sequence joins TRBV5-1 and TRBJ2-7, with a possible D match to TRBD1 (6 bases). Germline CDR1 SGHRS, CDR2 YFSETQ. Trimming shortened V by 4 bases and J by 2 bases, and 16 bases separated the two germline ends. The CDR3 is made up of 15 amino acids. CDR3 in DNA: TGCGCCAGCAGCCCACGGACAGATAAAGCCTACGAGCAGTACTTC. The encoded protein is CASSPRTDKAYEQYF. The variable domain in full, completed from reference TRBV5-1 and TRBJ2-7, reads KAGVTQTPRYLIKTRGQQVTLSCSPISGHRSVSWYQQTPGQGLQFLFEYFSETQRNKGNFPGRFSGRQFSNSRSEMNVSTLELGDSALYLCASSPRTDKAYEQYFGPGTRLTVT.

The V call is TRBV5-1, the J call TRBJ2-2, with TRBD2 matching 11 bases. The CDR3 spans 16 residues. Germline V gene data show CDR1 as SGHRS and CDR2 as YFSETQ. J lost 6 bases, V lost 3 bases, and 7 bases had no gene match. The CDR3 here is CASSSQLSGGAGELFF. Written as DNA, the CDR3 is TGCGCCAGCAGCTCCCAACTTAGCGGGGGGGCCGGGGAGCTGTTTTTT.

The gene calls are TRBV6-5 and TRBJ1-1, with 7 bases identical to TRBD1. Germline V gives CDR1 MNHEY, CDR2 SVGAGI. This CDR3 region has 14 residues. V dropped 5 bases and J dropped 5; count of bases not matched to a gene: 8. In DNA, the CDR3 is TGTGCCAGCAGTCCTCCGACAGGGCGGACTGAAGCTTTCTTT. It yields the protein CASSPPTGRTEAFF.

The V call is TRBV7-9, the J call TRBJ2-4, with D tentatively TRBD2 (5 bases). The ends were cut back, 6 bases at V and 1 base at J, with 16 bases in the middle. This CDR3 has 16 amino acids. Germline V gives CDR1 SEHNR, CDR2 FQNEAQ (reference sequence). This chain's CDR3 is CASRQTLGEAKNIQYF. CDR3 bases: TGTGCCAGCAGACAGACTCTTGGGGAGGCCAAAAACATTCAGTACTTC.

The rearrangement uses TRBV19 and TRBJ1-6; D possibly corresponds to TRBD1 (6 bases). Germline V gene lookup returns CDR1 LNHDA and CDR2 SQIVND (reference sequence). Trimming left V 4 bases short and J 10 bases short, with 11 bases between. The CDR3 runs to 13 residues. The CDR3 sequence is CASSNQGTSPLHF. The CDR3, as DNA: TGTGCCAGTAGTAATCAGGGGACGTCACCCCTCCACTTT.

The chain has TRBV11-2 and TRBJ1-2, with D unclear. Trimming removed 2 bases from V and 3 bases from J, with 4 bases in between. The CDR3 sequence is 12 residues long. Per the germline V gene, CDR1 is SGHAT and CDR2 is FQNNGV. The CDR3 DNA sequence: TGTGCCAGCAGCTTAAGCCACTATGGCTACACCTTC. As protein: CASSLSHYGYTF.

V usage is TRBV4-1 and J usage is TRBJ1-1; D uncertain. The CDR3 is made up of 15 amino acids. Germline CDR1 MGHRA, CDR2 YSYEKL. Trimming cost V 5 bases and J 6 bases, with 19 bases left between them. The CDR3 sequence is CASSYPDGRAAEAFF. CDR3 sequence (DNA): TGCGCCAGCAGCTACCCGGACGGCCGGGCCGCTGAAGCTTTCTTT.

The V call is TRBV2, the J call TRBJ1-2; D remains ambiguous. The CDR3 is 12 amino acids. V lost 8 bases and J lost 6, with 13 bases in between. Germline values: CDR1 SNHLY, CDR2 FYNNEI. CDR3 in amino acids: CASRRGKDGYTF. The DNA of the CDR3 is TGTGCCAGCCGCAGAGGGAAGGATGGCTACACCTTC.

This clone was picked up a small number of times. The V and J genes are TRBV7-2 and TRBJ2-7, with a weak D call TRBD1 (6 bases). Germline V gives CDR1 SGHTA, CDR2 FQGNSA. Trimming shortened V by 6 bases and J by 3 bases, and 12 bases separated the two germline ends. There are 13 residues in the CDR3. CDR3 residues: CASRPTGFYEQYF. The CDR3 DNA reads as TGTGCCAGCAGACCCACAGGGTTCTACGAGCAGTACTTC.

The CDR3 DNA sequence: TGCGCCAGCAGCTCGGCGGGAGGATACAATGAGCAGTTCTTC. Encoded protein: CASSSAGGYNEQFF. The gene calls are TRBV5-1 and TRBJ2-1; TRBD2 agrees at 8 bases. This CDR3 region has 14 residues. CDR1 is SGHRS and CDR2 is YFSETQ in the germline V gene. Germline trimming cut 3 bases from V and 4 bases from J; bases unmatched to any gene: 3.

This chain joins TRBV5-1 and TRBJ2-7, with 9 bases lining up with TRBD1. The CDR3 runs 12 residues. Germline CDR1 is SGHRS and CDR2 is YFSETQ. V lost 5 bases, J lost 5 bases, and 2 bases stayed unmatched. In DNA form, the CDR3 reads TGCGCCAGCAGGCGGACAGGGGACGAGCAGTACTTC. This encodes CASRRTGDEQYF.

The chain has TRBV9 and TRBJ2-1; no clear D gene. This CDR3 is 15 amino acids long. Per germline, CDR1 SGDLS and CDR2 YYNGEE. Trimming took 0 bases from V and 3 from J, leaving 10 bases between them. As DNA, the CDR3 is TGTGCCAGCAGCGTAGGGGATCTAAGCTACAATGAGCAGTTCTTC. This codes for CASSVGDLSYNEQFF.

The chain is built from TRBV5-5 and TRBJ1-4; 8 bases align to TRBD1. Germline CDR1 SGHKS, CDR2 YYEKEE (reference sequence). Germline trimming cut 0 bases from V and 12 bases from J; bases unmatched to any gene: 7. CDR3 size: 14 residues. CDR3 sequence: CASSLAAGGRELFF. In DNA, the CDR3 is TGTGCCAGCAGCTTGGCGGCAGGGGGCAGGGAACTGTTTTTT.